This paragraph reports one TCR beta chain. This entry comes from a study of control samples from healthy donors and cancer patients. Libraries were prepared by immunoSEQ multiplex PCR; TCRdb keeps only in-frame clonotypes and omits some of them. The data show 65,000 to 90,000 clones, 70% to 90% seen once. Trimming pared 5 bases from V and 1 base from J, leaving 11 bases between. CDR1 SGHTA and CDR2 FQGTGA come from the germline V gene. The CDR3 runs 14 residues. The chain combines TRBV7-3 with TRBJ1-1; D not certain. The source is a man aged 50 to 59 in good health. Material for sequencing was blood. The CDR3: CASSPGRTNTEAFF. CDR3 nucleotide sequence: TGTGCCAGCAGCCCCGGACGGACGAACACTGAAGCTTTCTTT.